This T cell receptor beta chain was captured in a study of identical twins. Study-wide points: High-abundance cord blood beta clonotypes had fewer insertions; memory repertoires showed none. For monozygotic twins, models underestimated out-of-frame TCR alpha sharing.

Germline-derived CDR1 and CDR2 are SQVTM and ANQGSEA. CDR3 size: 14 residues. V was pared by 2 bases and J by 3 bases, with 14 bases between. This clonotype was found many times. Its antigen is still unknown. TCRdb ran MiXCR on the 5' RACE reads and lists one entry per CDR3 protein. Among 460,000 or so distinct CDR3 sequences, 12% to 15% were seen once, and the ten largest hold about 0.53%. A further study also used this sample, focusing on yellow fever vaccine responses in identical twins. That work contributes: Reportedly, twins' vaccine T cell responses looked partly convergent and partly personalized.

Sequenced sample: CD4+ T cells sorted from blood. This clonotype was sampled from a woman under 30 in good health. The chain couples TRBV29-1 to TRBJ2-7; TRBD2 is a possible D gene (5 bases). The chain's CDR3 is CSVEFSGLSYEQYF. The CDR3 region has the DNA TGCAGCGTTGAATTTTCGGGGTTGAGCTACGAGCAGTACTTC.